This entry lists 4 T cell receptor beta chains sequenced from one sample in a study of blood T cell repertoires in COVID-19. Sequencing was performed with immunoSEQ multiplex PCR; in TCRdb, only in-frame clones are kept and a portion is missing. The table records hundreds of thousands of clones, 80% to 90% of them present only once. The sequenced sample was PBMCs or T cells enriched from blood (not recorded which). These receptors all come from a man aged 18 to 29 who had recovered from COVID-19.

This chain joins TRBV10-3 and TRBJ2-2; 9 nucleotides line up with TRBD2. With 0 bases clipped from V and 0 bases from J, the junction kept 5 bases outside the gene matches. Germline loops: CDR1 ENHRY, CDR2 SYGVKD. This CDR3 has 18 residues. The CDR3 coding sequence is TGTGCCATCAGTGAGTCGAGTCTAGCGGGGACGAACACCGGGGAGCTGTTTTTT. Translating gives CAISESSLAGTNTGELFF.

The chain uses TRBV7-9 and TRBJ2-4; 8 positions agree with TRBD2. With 0 bases clipped from V and 0 bases from J, the junction kept 1 base outside the gene matches. CDR1 SEHNR and CDR2 FQNEAQ come from the germline V gene (reference sequence). The CDR3 sequence is 16 residues long. The CDR3 DNA follows: TGTGCCAGCAGCTTAGCGCTAGCGGGAGCCAAAAACATTCAGTACTTC. It translates to CASSLALAGAKNIQYF.

The CDR3 nucleotides are TGTGCCAGCAAAAATCTCGGGATGGGGTCAAAGGAAAAACTGTTTTTT. This encodes CASKNLGMGSKEKLFF. The chain carries TRBV27 and TRBJ1-4; D is ambiguous. V dropped 7 bases and J dropped 8 bases, with 23 bases sitting between them. From germline, CDR1 is MNHEY and CDR2 SMNVEV (reference sequence). The CDR3 has 16 amino acids.

The sample holds one count of this clone. This chain uses TRBV30 with TRBJ1-2; D is ambiguous. In germline, CDR1 is GTSNPN, CDR2 SVGIG (reference sequence). This CDR3 region has 13 residues. Trimming took 1 base from V and 6 from J, leaving 12 bases between them. CDR3 nucleotides: TGTGCCTGGAGTGGGAGTGAAGTTGATGGCTACACCTTC. Translating it yields CAWSGSEVDGYTF.